Listed here are 24 T cell receptor beta chains from one sample, sequenced in a study of cytomegalovirus exposure and HLA in healthy donors. The PCR ran on 60 Vbeta and 13 Jbeta primers. The method was immunoSEQ multiplex PCR; TCRdb's version includes in-frame clones alone and lacks a portion of them. The data contain 95,000 to 100,000 clones, about 80% of them singletons. Sample: PBMCs. Source of these receptors: a man aged 40-50 years in good health and CMV-seropositive.

V is TRBV5-1 and J is TRBJ2-7; 10 bases are a match to TRBD1. Germline V gene sequence: CDR1 SGHRS, CDR2 YFSETQ. The CDR3 runs 18 residues. J was trimmed by 0 bases and V by 4 bases; bases with no gene match: 13. CDR3 residues: CASSRDRGFLPASYEQYF. The CDR3, as DNA: TGCGCCAGCAGCCGGGACAGGGGATTCCTACCCGCCTCCTACGAGCAGTACTTC.

The chain is built from TRBV5-4 and TRBJ1-6, with unresolved D. Germline values: CDR1 SGHNT, CDR2 YYREEE (reference sequence). Trimming removed 5 bases at V and 7 bases at J, with 22 bases between. This CDR3 has 17 amino acids. For the CDR3, the DNA is TGTGCCAGCAGTCCGGATAGCGGGGTACGCACGAATTCACCCCTCCACTTT. Translated, it gives CASSPDSGVRTNSPLHF. Supplemented by reference TRBV5-4 and TRBJ1-6, the full variable domain reads ETGVTQSPTHLIKTRGQQVTLRCSSQSGHNTVSWYQQALGQGPQFIFQYYREEENGRGNFPPRFSGLQFPNYSSELNVNALELDDSALYLCASSPDSGVRTNSPLHFGNGTRLTVT.

The CDR3 here is CACWGRVYGYTF. The DNA for the CDR3 is TGTGCCTGCTGGGGGCGGGTCTATGGCTACACCTTC. This chain links TRBV28 with TRBJ1-2; D might be TRBD1 (6 bases). Deletions cut 11 bases from V and 4 bases from J, with 14 bases between. This CDR3 has 12 amino acids. CDR1 and CDR2 (germline): MDHEN, SYDVKM.

This clone was seen once. The gene calls are TRBV19 and TRBJ2-7, with D possibly TRBD2 on 5 matching bases. Germline V gene data show CDR1 as LNHDA and CDR2 as SQIVND (reference sequence). The CDR3 is 13 amino acids. The ends were cut back, 5 bases at V and 6 bases at J, with 14 bases in the middle. CDR3 DNA sequence: TGTGCCAGTAGTCCTCTTTCCGCGGGCGAGCAGTACTTC. Its translation: CASSPLSAGEQYF.

The rearrangement joins TRBV27 to TRBJ1-4; TRBD1 agrees at 7 bases. V trimming: 3 bases; J trimming: 13 bases; junction bases outside the gene matches: 8. CDR3 size: 13 residues. Germline CDR1 is MNHEY and CDR2 is SMNVEV (reference sequence). The CDR3 DNA sequence: TGTGCCAGCAGTTTTCAGGGGGGACAAGGACTGTTTTTT. As protein: CASSFQGGQGLFF.

The J gene is TRBJ2-5, the V gene TRBV11-2, with D possibly being TRBD2 (5 bases). V was trimmed by 5 bases and J by 2 bases, leaving 21 bases between them. This CDR3 has 17 amino acids. Germline CDR1 is SGHAT and CDR2 is FQNNGV. DNA for the CDR3: TGTGCCAGCAGCCTCAGGACTGCCCCCCAGAGGCAAGAGACCCAGTACTTC. It translates to CASSLRTAPQRQETQYF. The variable domain in full, completed from reference TRBV11-2 and TRBJ2-5, reads EAGVAQSPRYKIIEKRQSVAFWCNPISGHATLYWYQQILGQGPKLLIQFQNNGVVDDSQLPKDRFSAERLKGVDSTLKIQPAKLEDSAVYLCASSLRTAPQRQETQYFGPGTRLLVL.

The chain links TRBV28 to TRBJ2-4; 7 nucleotides match TRBD2. Trimming at V came to 11 bases and at J to 0 bases, leaving 4 bases not matched to a gene. The germline V gene encodes CDR1 MDHEN and CDR2 SYDVKM. The CDR3 spans 13 residues. The CDR3 here is CAAGDIAKNIQYF. CDR3 bases: TGTGCCGCGGGAGATATAGCCAAAAACATTCAGTACTTC.

Concerning this clone itself: The sample carries other DNA sequences with the same CDR3. The chain carries TRBV7-2 and TRBJ2-7; TRBD2 is a possible D gene (6 bases). This CDR3 is built from 14 residues. V was clipped by 0 bases and J by 0 bases, with 6 bases between them. Per germline, CDR1 SGHTA and CDR2 FQGNSA. CDR3 nucleotide sequence: TGTGCCAGCAGCTTAGCGGGAGGCTCCTACGAGCAGTACTTC. It yields the protein CASSLAGGSYEQYF. The full variable domain, with the rest looked up from reference TRBV7-2 and TRBJ2-7, is GAGVSQSPSNKVTEKGKDVELRCDPISGHTALYWYRQSLGQGLEFLIYFQGNSAPDKSGLPSDRFSAERTGGSVSTLTIQRTQQEDSAVYLCASSLAGGSYEQYFGPGTRLTVT.

The chain links TRBV4-2 to TRBJ2-5; D possibly corresponds to TRBD2 (6 bases). Matching the DNA end better, TRBJ2-7 makes the J call doubtful. Germline loops: CDR1 LGHNA, CDR2 YNFKEQ. This CDR3 is 15 amino acids long. The DNA for the CDR3 is TGTGCCAGCAGCCAAGGGAGGGGTTCTGACTACGAGCAGTACTTC. Its translation is CASSQGRGSDYEQYF.

The chain combines TRBV15 with TRBJ2-7; TRBD1 matches 8 bases. Trimming at V came to 0 bases and at J to 7 bases, leaving 14 bases not matched to a gene. Germline CDR1 and CDR2: LNHNV and YYDKDF (reference sequence). This CDR3 is 17 amino acids long. CDR3 sequence: CATSRDFEGTGRGEQYF. CDR3 DNA: TGTGCCACCAGCAGAGATTTCGAGGGGACAGGCCGGGGTGAGCAGTACTTC.

A single count supports this clone. The chain employs TRBV18 and TRBJ1-6, with D unresolved. V was shortened by 7 bases and J by 8 bases, with 18 bases between the two germline ends. The CDR3 totals 15 residues. Germline CDR1 KGHSH, CDR2 LQKENI. CDR3 amino acids: CASLSTVLGDSPLHF. CDR3 nucleotide sequence: TGTGCCAGCTTATCGACCGTACTCGGGGATTCACCCCTCCACTTT.

In its sample, this clone was seen once. The J gene is TRBJ2-1, the V gene TRBV14, with 11 bases matching TRBD2. The V and J ends lost 2 bases and 5 bases, in that order; junction bases with no gene match: 14. There are 19 residues in the CDR3. Germline CDR1 is SGHDN and CDR2 is FVKESK. The CDR3 loop is CASSQFVSGGAVGDNEQFF. DNA for the CDR3: TGTGCCAGCAGCCAATTTGTTAGCGGGGGGGCAGTTGGGGACAATGAGCAGTTCTTC.

The CDR3 DNA is TGCGCCAGCAGTCAATCCGATTACGAGCAGTACTTC. Translation gives CASSQSDYEQYF. The chain has TRBV23-1 and TRBJ2-5; D is unresolved. The DNA end is more similar to TRBJ2-7, so the J call may be wrong. TRBV23-1 is given ORF status, its function remaining uncertain. The CDR3 runs 12 residues.

The chain has TRBV7-9 and TRBJ1-1; 7 bases match TRBD1. CDR1 is SEHNR and CDR2 is FQNEAQ in the germline V gene (reference sequence). This CDR3 is built from 14 residues. V was pared by 1 base and J by 6 bases, with 5 bases of the junction left unmatched. CDR3 coding DNA: TGTGCCAGCAGCTTAGGTGGGGGGACAGCTGAAGCTTTCTTT. This sequence encodes CASSLGGGTAEAFF. Full variable domain (missing parts from reference TRBV7-9 and TRBJ1-1): DTGVSQNPRHKITKRGQNVTFRCDPISEHNRLYWYRQTLGQGPEFLTYFQNEAQLEKSRLLSDRFSAERPKGSFSTLEIQRTEQGDSAMYLCASSLGGGTAEAFFGQGTRLTVV.

In DNA form, the CDR3 reads TGTGCCAGCAGCCAACCACTTGGGACTAGCGGGCGCTACGAGCAGTACTTC. Translating gives CASSQPLGTSGRYEQYF. V usage is TRBV14 and J usage is TRBJ2-7, with 12 bases lining up with TRBD2. The junction had 8 bases not matched to a gene; V was cut back by 2 bases and J by 3 bases. Germline CDR1 and CDR2: SGHDN and FVKESK. The CDR3 runs 17 residues.

This clone was observed a few times. The rearrangement links TRBV14 to TRBJ2-7; a possible D gene is TRBD2 (5 bases). V was clipped by 1 base and J by 5 bases, with 12 bases between them. The CDR3 length is 14 residues. In germline, CDR1 is SGHDN, CDR2 FVKESK. CDR3 protein: CASSQGQRVNEQYF. DNA of the CDR3: TGTGCCAGCAGCCAAGGTCAGAGGGTGAACGAGCAGTACTTC.

The CDR3 region is CASSVGDSINPEAFF. The CDR3 coding sequence is TGTGCCAGCAGCGTAGGAGACAGTATTAACCCTGAAGCTTTCTTT. The chain combines TRBV9 with TRBJ1-1; a possible D gene is TRBD1 (5 bases). The CDR3 is made up of 15 amino acids. Germline values: CDR1 SGDLS, CDR2 YYNGEE. V was shortened by 0 bases and J by 6 bases, with 15 bases between the two germline ends.

The V call is TRBV11-2, the J call TRBJ1-3; 7 nucleotides line up with TRBD1. V trimming: 2 bases; J trimming: 4 bases; junction bases outside the gene matches: 5. The CDR3 runs to 15 residues. Germline V gene data show CDR1 as SGHAT and CDR2 as FQNNGV. CDR3 residues: CASSLTQGGGNTIYF. For the CDR3, the DNA is TGTGCCAGCAGCTTAACGCAGGGGGGCGGAAACACCATATATTTT.

This clone has more than one count but fewer than ten. J is TRBJ1-1 and V is TRBV5-5, with D maybe TRBD1 (6 bases). The CDR3 loop spans 13 amino acids. Trimming stripped 5 bases from V and 4 bases from J, with 12 bases between. Germline V gene data show CDR1 as SGHKS and CDR2 as YYEKEE (reference sequence). The CDR3 loop is CASSGTGFTEAFF. CDR3 in DNA: TGTGCCAGCAGTGGCACAGGGTTCACTGAAGCTTTCTTT.

The V gene is TRBV27, the J gene TRBJ2-7; 10 bases align to TRBD1. Trimming removed 6 bases from V and 2 bases from J; junction bases left unmatched: 13. The germline V gene encodes CDR1 MNHEY and CDR2 SMNVEV (reference sequence). The CDR3 contains 17 residues. CDR3 in DNA: TGTGCCAGCAGAGTCCGGGACAGGGGCCGGGAGGCCTACGAGCAGTACTTC. It codes for CASRVRDRGREAYEQYF.

The J gene is TRBJ1-5, the V gene TRBV5-8; 9 nucleotides line up with TRBD1. The CDR3 has 16 amino acids. CDR1 is SGHTS and CDR2 is YDEGEE in the germline V gene. V shed 0 bases and J 5 bases; nucleotides not matched to a gene: 6. The CDR3 protein is CASSLGTGEGHQPQHF. The DNA for the CDR3 is TGTGCCAGCAGCTTGGGGACAGGGGAAGGGCATCAGCCCCAGCATTTT. Full variable domain (missing parts from reference TRBV5-8 and TRBJ1-5): EAGVTQSPTHLIKTRGQQATLRCSPISGHTSVYWYQQALGLGLQFLLWYDEGEERNRGNFPPRFSGRQFPNYSSELNVNALELEDSALYLCASSLGTGEGHQPQHFGDGTRLSIL.

The CDR3 sequence: CASSPTGGPEAFF. As DNA, the CDR3 is TGTGCCAGCAGCCCAACAGGGGGCCCTGAAGCTTTCTTT. The rearrangement links TRBV6-4 to TRBJ1-1; 9 nucleotides match TRBD1. CDR1 is MRHNA and CDR2 is SNTAGT in the germline V gene. The V and J ends lost 6 bases and 6 bases, in that order; junction bases with no gene match: 5. The length of the CDR3 is 13 residues.

This clone has just one count. This chain joins TRBV18 and TRBJ2-3; 11 positions match TRBD2. The germline gives CDR1 KGHSH, CDR2 LQKENI. This CDR3 is 16 amino acids long. Losses at the gene ends were 4 bases for V and 0 bases for J; bases not matched to a gene: 3. DNA of the CDR3: TGTGCCAGCTCACTGACTAGCGGGGTTAGCACAGATACGCAGTATTTT. It is translated as CASSLTSGVSTDTQYF.

The genes are TRBV7-9 and TRBJ1-1; weak D call: TRBD1 (6 bases). Trimming shortened V by 2 bases and J by 4 bases, and 11 bases separated the two germline ends. Germline CDR1 reads SEHNR; CDR2 reads FQNEAQ (reference sequence). The CDR3 contains 14 residues. The DNA for the CDR3 is TGTGCCAGCAGCTTAAATCAGGGGACCACTGAAGCTTTCTTT. Residues: CASSLNQGTTEAFF.